Listed here is a single T cell receptor (beta chain). This sample is drawn from a study of blood T cell repertoires in COVID-19. Data came from immunoSEQ multiplex PCR; TCRdb stores just in-frame clones and leaves some out. The sample holds hundreds of thousands of clones, approximately 90% seen once. The receptor's source is a woman aged 55-75 years in a cohort exposed to, infected with or recovered from COVID-19 (not recorded which). The sequenced sample consisted of PBMCs or T cells enriched from blood (not recorded which).

The DNA for the CDR3 is TGTGCCAGCAGCTTGGGGACAGGGGGCGCCCGGAGAGAGACCCAGTACTTC. Translated, it gives CASSLGTGGARRETQYF. The gene calls are TRBV7-3 and TRBJ2-5; 12 bases are shared with TRBD1. Germline V CDR1 and CDR2: SGHTA, FQGTGA. The CDR3 has 17 residues. The trim removed 3 bases at V and 4 bases at J, leaving 9 bases unmatched. Drawing the rest from reference TRBV7-3 and TRBJ2-5, the complete variable domain is GAGVSQTPSNKVTEKGKYVELRCDPISGHTALYWYRQSLGQGPEFLIYFQGTGAADDSGLPNDRFFAVRPEGSVSTLKIQRTERGDSAVYLCASSLGTGGARRETQYFGPGTRLLVL.